The source of this T cell receptor (beta chain) is a study of OX40 agonist ivuxolimab in advanced cancers. Study-level findings and limits: The study did not work out the antigen specificity of the expanded peripheral T cells.

A remark on this clone: What it recognizes is unknown.

Profiled with immunoSEQ multiplex PCR; TCRdb holds only in-frame clones, not every one. The profile shows 35,000 to 45,000 clones, approximately 80% of them singletons. CDR1 SGHVS and CDR2 FNYEAQ come from the germline V gene. The CDR3 totals 15 residues. V was trimmed by 5 bases and J by 5 bases, leaving 18 bases between them. The chain employs TRBV7-6 and TRBJ1-1, with D unresolved. The material was CD4+ or CD8+ T cells sorted from blood, obtained in a trial of the OX40 agonist ivuxolimab. The TCR sequence derives from an adult with an advanced solid tumor such as melanoma, head and neck, liver or kidney cancer. This CDR3 reads CASSPPWGRETEAFF. The DNA for the CDR3 is TGTGCCAGCAGCCCGCCGTGGGGTAGGGAAACTGAAGCTTTCTTT.